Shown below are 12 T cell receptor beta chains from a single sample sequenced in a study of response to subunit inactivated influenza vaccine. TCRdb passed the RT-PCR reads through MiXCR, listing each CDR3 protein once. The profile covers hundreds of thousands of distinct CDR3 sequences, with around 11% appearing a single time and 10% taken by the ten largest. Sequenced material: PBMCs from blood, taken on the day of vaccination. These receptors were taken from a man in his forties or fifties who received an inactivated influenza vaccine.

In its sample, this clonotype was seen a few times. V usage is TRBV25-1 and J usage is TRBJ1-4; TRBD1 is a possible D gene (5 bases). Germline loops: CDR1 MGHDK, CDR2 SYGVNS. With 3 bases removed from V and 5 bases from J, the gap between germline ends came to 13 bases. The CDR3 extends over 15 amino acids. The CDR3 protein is CASSDLGRGNEKLFF. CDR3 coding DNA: TGTGCCAGCAGTGACCTTGGACGGGGGAATGAAAAACTGTTTTTT.

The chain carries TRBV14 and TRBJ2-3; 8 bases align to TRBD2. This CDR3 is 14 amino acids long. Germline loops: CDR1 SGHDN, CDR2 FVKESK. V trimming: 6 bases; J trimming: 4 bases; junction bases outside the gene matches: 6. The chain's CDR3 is CASSRGLDPDTQYF. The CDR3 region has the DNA TGTGCCAGCAGTAGGGGACTAGATCCAGATACGCAGTATTTT.

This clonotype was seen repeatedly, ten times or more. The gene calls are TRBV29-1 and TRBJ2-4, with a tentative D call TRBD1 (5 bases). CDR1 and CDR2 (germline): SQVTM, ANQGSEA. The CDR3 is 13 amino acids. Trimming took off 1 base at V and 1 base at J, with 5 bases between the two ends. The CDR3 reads CSVEAGAKNIQYF. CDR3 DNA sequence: TGCAGCGTTGAAGCAGGGGCCAAAAACATTCAGTACTTC.

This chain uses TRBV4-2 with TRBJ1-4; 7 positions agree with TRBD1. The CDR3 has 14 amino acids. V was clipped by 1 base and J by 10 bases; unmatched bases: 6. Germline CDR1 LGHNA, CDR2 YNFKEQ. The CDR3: CASSQGRAGGKLFF. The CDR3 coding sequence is TGTGCCAGCAGCCAAGGGAGGGCAGGGGGAAAACTGTTTTTT.

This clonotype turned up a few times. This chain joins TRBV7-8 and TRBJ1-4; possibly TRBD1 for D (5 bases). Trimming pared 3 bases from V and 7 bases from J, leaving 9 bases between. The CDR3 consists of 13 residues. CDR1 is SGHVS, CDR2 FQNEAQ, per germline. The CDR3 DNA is TGTGCCAGCAGCTTTGGGGCAGTTGAAAAACTGTTTTTT. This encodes CASSFGAVEKLFF.

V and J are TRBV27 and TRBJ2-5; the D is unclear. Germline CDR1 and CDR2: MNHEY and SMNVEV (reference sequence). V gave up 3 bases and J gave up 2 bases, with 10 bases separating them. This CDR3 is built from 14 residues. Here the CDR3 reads CASSFLRQQETQYF. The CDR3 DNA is TGTGCCAGCAGTTTCCTCCGACAACAAGAGACCCAGTACTTC.

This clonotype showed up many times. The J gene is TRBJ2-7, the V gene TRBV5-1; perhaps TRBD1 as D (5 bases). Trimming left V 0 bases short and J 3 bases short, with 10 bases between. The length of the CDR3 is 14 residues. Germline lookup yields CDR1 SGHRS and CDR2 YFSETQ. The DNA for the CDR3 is TGCGCCAGCAGCTTGGCCTTAGGGGACTACGAGCAGTACTTC. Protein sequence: CASSLALGDYEQYF.

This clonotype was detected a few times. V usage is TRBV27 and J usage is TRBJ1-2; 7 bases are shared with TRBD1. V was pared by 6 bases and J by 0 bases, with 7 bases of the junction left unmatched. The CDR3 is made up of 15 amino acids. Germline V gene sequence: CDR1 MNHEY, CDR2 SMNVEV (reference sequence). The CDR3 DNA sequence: TGTGCCAGCAGCCGCCGGACAGGCTCTAACTATGGCTACACCTTC. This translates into CASSRRTGSNYGYTF.

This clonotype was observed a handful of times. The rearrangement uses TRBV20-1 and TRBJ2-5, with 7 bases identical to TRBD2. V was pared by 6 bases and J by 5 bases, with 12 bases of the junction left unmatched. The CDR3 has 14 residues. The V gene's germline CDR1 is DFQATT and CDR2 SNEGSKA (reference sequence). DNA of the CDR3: TGCAGTGCCCCAAGGGACCGGGGGGTGGAGACCCAGTACTTC. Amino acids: CSAPRDRGVETQYF.

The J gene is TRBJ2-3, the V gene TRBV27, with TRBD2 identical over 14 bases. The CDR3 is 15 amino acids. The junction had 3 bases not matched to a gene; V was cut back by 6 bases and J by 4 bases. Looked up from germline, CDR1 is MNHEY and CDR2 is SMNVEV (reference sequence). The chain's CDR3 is CASSGLAGGSDTQYF. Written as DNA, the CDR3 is TGTGCCAGCAGCGGACTAGCGGGAGGTTCAGATACGCAGTATTTT.

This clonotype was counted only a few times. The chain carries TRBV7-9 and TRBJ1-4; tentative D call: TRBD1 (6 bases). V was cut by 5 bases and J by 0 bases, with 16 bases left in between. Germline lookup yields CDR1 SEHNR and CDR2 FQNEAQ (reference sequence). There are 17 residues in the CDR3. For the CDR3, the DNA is TGTGCCAGCAGCCTTAAGGGGGGATCTGCAACTAATGAAAAACTGTTTTTT. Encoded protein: CASSLKGGSATNEKLFF.

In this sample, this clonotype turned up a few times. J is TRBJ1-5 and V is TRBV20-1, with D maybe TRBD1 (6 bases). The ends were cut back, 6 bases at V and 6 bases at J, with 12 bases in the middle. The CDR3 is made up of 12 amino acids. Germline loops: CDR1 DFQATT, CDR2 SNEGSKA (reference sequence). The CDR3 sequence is CSAVGGLQPQHF. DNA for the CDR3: TGCAGTGCCGTGGGGGGCCTTCAGCCCCAGCATTTT.